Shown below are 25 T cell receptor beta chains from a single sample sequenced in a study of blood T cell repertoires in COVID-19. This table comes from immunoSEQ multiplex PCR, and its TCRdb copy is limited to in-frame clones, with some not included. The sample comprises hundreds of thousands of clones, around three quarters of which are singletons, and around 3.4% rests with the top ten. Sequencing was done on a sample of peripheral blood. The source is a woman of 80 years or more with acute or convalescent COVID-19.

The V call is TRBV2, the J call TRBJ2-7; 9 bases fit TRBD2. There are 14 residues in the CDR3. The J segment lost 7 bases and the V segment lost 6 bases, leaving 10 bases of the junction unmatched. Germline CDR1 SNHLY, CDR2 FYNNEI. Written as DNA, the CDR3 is TGTGCCAGCAGCCCCGGGGTAGCGGGGGAGGAGCAGTACTTC. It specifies CASSPGVAGEEQYF.

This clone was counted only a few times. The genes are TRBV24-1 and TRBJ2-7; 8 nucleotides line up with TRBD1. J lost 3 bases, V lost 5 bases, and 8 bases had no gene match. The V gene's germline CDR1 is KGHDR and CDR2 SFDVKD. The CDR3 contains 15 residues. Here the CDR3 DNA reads TGTGCCACCAGTGGGGCACAGGGGGTGGTCTACGAGCAGTACTTC. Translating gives CATSGAQGVVYEQYF.

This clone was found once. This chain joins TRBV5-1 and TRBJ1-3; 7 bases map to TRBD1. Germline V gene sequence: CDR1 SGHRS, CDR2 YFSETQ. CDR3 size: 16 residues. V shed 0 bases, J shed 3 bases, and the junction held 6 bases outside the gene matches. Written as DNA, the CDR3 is TGCGCCAGCAGCTTGGTTGGCAGGGGGTATGGAAACACCATATATTTT. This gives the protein CASSLVGRGYGNTIYF.

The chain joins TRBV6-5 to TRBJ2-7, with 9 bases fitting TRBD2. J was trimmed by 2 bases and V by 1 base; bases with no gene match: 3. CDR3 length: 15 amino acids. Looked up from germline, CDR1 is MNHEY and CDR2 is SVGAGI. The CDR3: CASSYLPSGTYEQYF. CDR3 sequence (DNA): TGTGCCAGCAGTTACTTACCTAGCGGGACCTACGAGCAGTACTTC.

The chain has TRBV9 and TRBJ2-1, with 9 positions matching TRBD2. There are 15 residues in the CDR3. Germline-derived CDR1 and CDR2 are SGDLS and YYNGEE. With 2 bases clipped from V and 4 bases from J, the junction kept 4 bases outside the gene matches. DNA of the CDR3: TGTGCCAGCAGCGTGGGGGGACTAGCATACAATGAGCAGTTCTTC. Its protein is CASSVGGLAYNEQFF.

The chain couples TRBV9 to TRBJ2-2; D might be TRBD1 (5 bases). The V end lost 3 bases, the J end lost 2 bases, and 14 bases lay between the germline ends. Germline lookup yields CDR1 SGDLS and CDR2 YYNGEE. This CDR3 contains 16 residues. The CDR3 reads CASSGSGFVNTGELFF. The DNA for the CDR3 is TGTGCCAGCAGCGGATCAGGGTTTGTCAACACCGGGGAGCTGTTTTTT.

CDR3 sequence reads: CASSPSTMNTEAFF. Here the CDR3 DNA reads TGTGCCAGCAGTCCCTCGACAATGAACACTGAAGCTTTCTTT. The chain employs TRBV6-5 and TRBJ1-1, with D unresolved. CDR3 length: 14 residues. Germline V gives CDR1 MNHEY, CDR2 SVGAGI. Trimming took off 5 bases at V and 0 bases at J, with 10 bases between the two ends.

The CDR3 spells CASTPGNGYTF. The CDR3 DNA is TGTGCCAGCACTCCAGGGAATGGCTACACCTTC. The chain is built from TRBV2 and TRBJ1-2, with D tentatively TRBD1 (5 bases). V lost 7 bases and J 6 bases, leaving 9 bases between the germline ends. Germline values: CDR1 SNHLY, CDR2 FYNNEI. This CDR3 region has 11 residues.

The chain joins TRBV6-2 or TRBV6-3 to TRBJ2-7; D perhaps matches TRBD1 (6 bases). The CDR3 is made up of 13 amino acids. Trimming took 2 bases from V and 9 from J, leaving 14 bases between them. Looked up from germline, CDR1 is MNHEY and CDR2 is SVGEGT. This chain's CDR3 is CASSYPQGSGQYF. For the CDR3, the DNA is TGTGCCAGCAGTTACCCACAGGGTTCCGGGCAGTACTTC.

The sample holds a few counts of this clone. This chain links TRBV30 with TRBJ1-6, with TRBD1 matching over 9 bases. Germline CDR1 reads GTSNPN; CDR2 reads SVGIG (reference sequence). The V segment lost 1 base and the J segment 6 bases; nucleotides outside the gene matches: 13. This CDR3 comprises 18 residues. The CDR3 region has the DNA TGTGCCTGGAGTGATTTAGTGGGACAGGGAGCTGGTAATTCACCCCTCCACTTT. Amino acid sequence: CAWSDLVGQGAGNSPLHF.

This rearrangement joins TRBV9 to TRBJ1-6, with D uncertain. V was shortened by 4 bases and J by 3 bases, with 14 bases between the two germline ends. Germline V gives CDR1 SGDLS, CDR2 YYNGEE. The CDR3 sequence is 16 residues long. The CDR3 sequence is CASSSSMPGYNSPLHF. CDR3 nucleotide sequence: TGTGCCAGCAGCTCGAGTATGCCCGGCTATAATTCACCCCTCCACTTT.

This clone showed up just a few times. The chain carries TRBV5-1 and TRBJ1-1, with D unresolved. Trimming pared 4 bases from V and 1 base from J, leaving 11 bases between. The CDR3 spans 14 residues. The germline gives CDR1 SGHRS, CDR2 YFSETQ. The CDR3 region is CASSQAPGNTEAFF. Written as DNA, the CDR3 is TGCGCCAGCAGCCAGGCCCCCGGGAACACTGAAGCTTTCTTT.

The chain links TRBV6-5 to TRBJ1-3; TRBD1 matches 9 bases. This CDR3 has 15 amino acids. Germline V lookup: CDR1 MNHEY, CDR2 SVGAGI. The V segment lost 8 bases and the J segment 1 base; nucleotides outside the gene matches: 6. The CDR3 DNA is TGTGCCAGCGGAACAGGGGGCTTGTCTGGAAACACCATATATTTT. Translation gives CASGTGGLSGNTIYF.

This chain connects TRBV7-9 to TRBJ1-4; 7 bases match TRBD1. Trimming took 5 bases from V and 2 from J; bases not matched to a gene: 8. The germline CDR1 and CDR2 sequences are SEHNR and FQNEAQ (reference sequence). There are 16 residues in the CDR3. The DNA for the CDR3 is TGTGCCAGCAGCCCCTCTAGGGGGCCTACTAATGAAAAACTGTTTTTT. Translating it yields CASSPSRGPTNEKLFF.

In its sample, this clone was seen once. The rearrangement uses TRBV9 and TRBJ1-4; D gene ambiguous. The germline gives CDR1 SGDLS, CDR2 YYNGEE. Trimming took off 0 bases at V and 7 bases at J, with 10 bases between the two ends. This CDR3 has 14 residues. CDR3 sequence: CASSVAEVGEKLFF. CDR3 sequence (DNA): TGTGCCAGCAGCGTAGCCGAGGTGGGTGAAAAACTGTTTTTT.

CDR3 nucleotides: TGTGCCAGCAGCCATATATCCAACTTGAACACTGAAGCTTTCTTT. It translates to CASSHISNLNTEAFF. This rearrangement joins TRBV6-6 to TRBJ1-1; D unresolved. Trimming removed 6 bases at V and 0 bases at J, with 14 bases between. Germline CDR1 is MNHNY and CDR2 is SVGAGI (reference sequence). The CDR3 loop spans 15 amino acids.

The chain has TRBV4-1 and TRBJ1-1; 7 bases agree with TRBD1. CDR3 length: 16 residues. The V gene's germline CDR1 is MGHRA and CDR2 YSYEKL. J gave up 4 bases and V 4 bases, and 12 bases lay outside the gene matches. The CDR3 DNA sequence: TGCGCCAGCAGCCTCGAACCGTACAGGGGCGGCACTGAAGCTTTCTTT. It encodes CASSLEPYRGGTEAFF.

CDR3 bases: TGCGCCAGCAGCCTAGGGGCCCGGGCTAGTGAGCAGTTCTTC. Translation gives CASSLGARASEQFF. The rearrangement uses TRBV5-1 and TRBJ2-1; the D gene is possibly TRBD1 (5 bases). The germline CDR1 and CDR2 sequences are SGHRS and YFSETQ. CDR3 length: 14 amino acids. Trimming took 4 bases from V and 9 from J, leaving 17 bases between them.

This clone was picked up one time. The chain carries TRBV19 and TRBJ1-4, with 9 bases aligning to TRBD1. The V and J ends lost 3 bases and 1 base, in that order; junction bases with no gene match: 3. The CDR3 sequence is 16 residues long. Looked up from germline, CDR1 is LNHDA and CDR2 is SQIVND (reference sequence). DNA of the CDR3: TGTGCCAGTAGTATCGGACAGGGGAGAACTAATGAAAAACTGTTTTTT. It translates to CASSIGQGRTNEKLFF.

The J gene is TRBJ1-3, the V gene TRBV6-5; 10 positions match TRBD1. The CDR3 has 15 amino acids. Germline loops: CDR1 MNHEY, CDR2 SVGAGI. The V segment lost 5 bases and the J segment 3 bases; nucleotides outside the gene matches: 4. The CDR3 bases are TGTGCCAGCAGTCGGGACAGGGGAGATGGAAACACCATATATTTT. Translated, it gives CASSRDRGDGNTIYF.

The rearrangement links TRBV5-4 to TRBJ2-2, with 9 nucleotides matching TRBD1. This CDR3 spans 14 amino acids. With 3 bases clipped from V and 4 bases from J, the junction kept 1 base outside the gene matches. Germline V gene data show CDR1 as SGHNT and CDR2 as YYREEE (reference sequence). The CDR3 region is CASSWDRATGELFF. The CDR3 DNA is TGTGCCAGCAGCTGGGACAGGGCCACCGGGGAGCTGTTTTTT.

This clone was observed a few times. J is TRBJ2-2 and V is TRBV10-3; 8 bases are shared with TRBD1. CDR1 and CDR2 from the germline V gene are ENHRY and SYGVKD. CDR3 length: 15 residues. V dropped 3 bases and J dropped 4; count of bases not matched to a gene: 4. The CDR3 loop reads CAISETGGATGELFF. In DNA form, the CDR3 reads TGTGCCATCAGTGAAACAGGGGGTGCCACCGGGGAGCTGTTTTTT.

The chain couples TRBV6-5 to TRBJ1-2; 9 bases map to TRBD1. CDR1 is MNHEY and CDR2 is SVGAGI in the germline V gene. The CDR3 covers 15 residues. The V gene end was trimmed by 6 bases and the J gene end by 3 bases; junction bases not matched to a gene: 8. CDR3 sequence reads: CASRNPGTGYYGYTF. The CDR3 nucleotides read TGTGCCAGCAGGAATCCCGGGACAGGGTACTATGGCTACACCTTC.

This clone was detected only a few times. The CDR3 nucleotides are TGTGCCAGCAGCCACACGACTAGCGGGAGATCTGGGGCCAACGTCCTGACTTTC. The encoded protein is CASSHTTSGRSGANVLTF. V and J are TRBV3-1 (or the pseudogene TRBV3-2) and TRBJ2-6; 12 bases line up with TRBD2. V dropped 3 bases and J dropped 1; count of bases not matched to a gene: 4. Per the germline V gene, CDR1 is LGHDT and CDR2 is YNNKEL (reference sequence). This CDR3 is 18 amino acids long.

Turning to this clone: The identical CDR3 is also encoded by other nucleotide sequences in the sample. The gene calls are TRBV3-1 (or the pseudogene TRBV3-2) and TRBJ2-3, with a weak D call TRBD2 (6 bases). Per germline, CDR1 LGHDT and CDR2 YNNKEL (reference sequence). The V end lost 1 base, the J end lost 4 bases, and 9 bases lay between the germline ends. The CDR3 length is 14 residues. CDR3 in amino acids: CASSQGGGADTQYF. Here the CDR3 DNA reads TGTGCCAGCAGCCAAGGGGGCGGGGCAGATACGCAGTATTTT.